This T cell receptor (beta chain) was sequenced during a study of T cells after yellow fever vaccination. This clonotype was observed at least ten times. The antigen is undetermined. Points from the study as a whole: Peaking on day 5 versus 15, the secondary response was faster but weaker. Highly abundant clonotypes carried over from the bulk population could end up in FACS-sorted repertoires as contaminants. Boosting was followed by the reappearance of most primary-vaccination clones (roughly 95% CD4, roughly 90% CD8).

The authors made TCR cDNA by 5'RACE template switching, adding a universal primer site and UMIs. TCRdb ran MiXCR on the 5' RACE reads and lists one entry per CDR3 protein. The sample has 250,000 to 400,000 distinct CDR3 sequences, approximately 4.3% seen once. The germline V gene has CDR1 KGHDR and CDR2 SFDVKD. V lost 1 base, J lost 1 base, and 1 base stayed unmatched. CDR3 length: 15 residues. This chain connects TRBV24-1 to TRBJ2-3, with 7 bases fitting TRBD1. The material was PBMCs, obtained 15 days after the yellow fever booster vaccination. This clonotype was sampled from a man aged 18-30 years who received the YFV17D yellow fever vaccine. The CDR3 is CATSDFGQGTDTQYF. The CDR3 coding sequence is TGTGCCACCAGTGATTTTGGACAGGGCACAGATACGCAGTATTTT.